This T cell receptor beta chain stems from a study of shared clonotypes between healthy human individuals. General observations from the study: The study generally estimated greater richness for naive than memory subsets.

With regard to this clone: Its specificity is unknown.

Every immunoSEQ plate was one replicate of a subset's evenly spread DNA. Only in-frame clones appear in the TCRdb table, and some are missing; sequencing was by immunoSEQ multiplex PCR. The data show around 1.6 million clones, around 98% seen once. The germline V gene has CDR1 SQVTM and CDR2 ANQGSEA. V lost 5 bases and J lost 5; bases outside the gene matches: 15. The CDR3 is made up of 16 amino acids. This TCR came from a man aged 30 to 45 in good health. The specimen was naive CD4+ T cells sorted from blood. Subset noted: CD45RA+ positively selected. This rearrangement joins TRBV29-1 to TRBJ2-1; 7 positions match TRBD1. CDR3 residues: CSVSHGQALLNNEQFF. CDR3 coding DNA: TGCAGCGTTTCCCATGGACAGGCCCTCCTTAACAATGAGCAGTTCTTC.